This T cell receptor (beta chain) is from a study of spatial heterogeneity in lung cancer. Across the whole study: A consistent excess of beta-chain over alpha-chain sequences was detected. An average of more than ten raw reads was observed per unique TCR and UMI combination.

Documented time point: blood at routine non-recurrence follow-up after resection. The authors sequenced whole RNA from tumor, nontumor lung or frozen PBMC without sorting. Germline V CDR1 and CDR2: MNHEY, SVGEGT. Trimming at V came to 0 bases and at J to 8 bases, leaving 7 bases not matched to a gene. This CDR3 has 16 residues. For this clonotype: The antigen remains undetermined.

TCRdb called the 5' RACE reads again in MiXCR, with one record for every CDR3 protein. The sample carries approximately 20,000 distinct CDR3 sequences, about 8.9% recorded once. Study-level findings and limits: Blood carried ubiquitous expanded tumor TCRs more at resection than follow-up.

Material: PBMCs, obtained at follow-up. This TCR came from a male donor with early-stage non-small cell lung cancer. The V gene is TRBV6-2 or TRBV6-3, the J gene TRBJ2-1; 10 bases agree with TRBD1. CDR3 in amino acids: CASSYSGQGEVDEQFF. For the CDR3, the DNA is TGTGCCAGCAGTTACTCAGGACAGGGGGAAGTCGATGAGCAGTTCTTC.